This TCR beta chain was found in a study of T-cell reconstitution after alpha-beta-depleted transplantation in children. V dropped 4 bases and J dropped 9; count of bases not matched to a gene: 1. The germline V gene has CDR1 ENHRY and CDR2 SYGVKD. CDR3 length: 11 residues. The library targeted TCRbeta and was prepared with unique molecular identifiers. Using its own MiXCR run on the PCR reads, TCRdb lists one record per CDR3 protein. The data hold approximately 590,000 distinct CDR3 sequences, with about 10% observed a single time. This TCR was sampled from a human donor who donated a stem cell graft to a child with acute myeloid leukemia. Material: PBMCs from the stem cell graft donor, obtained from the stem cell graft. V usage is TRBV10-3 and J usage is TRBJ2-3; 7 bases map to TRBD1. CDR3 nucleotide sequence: TGTGCCATCAGTGCGGACAGGACGCAGTATTTT. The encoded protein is CAISADRTQYF.